This TCR beta chain was recorded in a study of blood T cell repertoires in COVID-19. Study background: The origin of the acute and convalescent COVID-19 samples was the United States, Italy and Spain. PBMCs, B-cell-depleted T cells, or T cells were the source of the cDNA or gDNA that made up the material.

Authors' processing steps: Cell counts per sample came from amplifying reference gene primers. Produced via immunoSEQ multiplex PCR; TCRdb's table is partial and in-frame only. V and J calls and clone size are those listed in that table; D and trimming were worked out from the DNA. This table has about 60,000 clones, 85% to 90% appearing once. The CDR3 spans 13 residues. V shed 6 bases and J 1 base; nucleotides not matched to a gene: 2. Germline CDR1 SNHLY, CDR2 FYNNEI. This TCR was sampled from a man between 60 and 70 years old with acute or convalescent COVID-19. J is TRBJ2-7 and V is TRBV2, with TRBD1 matching over 8 bases. Sequenced input: peripheral blood. CDR3: CASSRDRSYEQYF. CDR3 in DNA: TGTGCCAGCAGCCGGGACAGGTCCTACGAGCAGTACTTC. The variable domain in full, completed from reference TRBV2 and TRBJ2-7, reads EPEVTQTPSHQVTQMGQEVILRCVPISNHLYFYWYRQILGQKVEFLVSFYNNEISEKSEIFDDQFSVERPDGSNFTLKIRSTKLEDSAMYFCASSRDRSYEQYFGPGTRLTVT.